These 6 T cell receptor beta chains were sequenced from one sample in a study of T cell responses to AZD1222 COVID-19 vaccine. The table came from immunoSEQ multiplex PCR; TCRdb's copy has only in-frame clones and leaves some out. The sample yields roughly 130,000 clones, roughly 88% seen once. Sample: peripheral blood, taken on day 0 of AZD1222 vaccination. These receptors came from an adult in good health.

This clone appeared a single time. The J gene is TRBJ2-3, the V gene TRBV12-5; 9 positions agree with TRBD2. The trim removed 1 base at V and 8 bases at J, leaving 7 bases unmatched. The V gene's germline CDR1 is LGHNT and CDR2 FRNRAP. This CDR3 has 15 amino acids. DNA for the CDR3: TGTGCTAGTGGTTTGGGCGCGGGAGGGAGAGGTACGCAGTATTTT. Amino acids: CASGLGAGGRGTQYF.

The V and J genes are TRBV6-1 and TRBJ1-5; D unclear. Trimming took off 0 bases at V and 4 bases at J, with 7 bases between the two ends. In germline, CDR1 is MNHNS, CDR2 SASEGT. This CDR3 comprises 14 residues. DNA of the CDR3: TGTGCCAGCAGTGAAGCTCCCGGAAATCAGCCCCAGCATTTT. Translated: CASSEAPGNQPQHF.

The CDR3 here is CASSSGPEQYF. The CDR3 region has the DNA TGTGCCAGCAGTTCGGGGCCCGAGCAGTACTTC. This rearrangement joins TRBV27 to TRBJ2-7, with D tentatively TRBD1 or TRBD2 (5 bases each). Trimming pared 4 bases from V and 6 bases from J, leaving 7 bases between. The germline V gene has CDR1 MNHEY and CDR2 SMNVEV (reference sequence). This CDR3 is built from 11 residues.

This clone was recorded once. CDR3 nucleotides: TGCGCCAGCAGCGGGACAGGGGCCCCGTACGAGCAGTACTTC. Amino acids: CASSGTGAPYEQYF. The V gene is TRBV5-1, the J gene TRBJ2-7; 10 bases align to TRBD1. The CDR3 length is 14 residues. Trimming took 4 bases from V and 4 from J; bases not matched to a gene: 5. The germline CDR1 and CDR2 sequences are SGHRS and YFSETQ.

This sequence joins TRBV7-2 and TRBJ2-5, with D hard to call. In germline, CDR1 is SGHTA, CDR2 FQGNSA. The length of the CDR3 is 13 residues. With 1 base removed from V and 5 bases from J, the gap between germline ends came to 8 bases. CDR3 sequence (DNA): TGTGCCAGCAGCTTAGGCGGTACGGAGACCCAGTACTTC. Translated: CASSLGGTETQYF.

The rearrangement uses TRBV5-1 and TRBJ2-2; no clear D. Germline V CDR1 and CDR2: SGHRS, YFSETQ. The CDR3 length is 13 residues. The ends were cut back, 1 base at V and 9 bases at J, with 10 bases in the middle. The CDR3 bases are TGCGCCAGCAGCTTGATCTTGGCGAGGGAGCTGTTTTTT. Amino acids: CASSLILARELFF.